This TCR beta chain was recovered during a study of beta chain features in type 1 diabetes. This clone was counted a few times. Expressed TCRB transcripts got sequenced, as all isolated RNA was reverse transcribed. Using immunoSEQ multiplex PCR, the repertoire was profiled, and TCRdb retains in-frame clones only, with some absent. The sample shows about 410,000 clones, 11% to 15% of them seen only once. The receptor's source is a man younger than 40 in good health. The sequencing input was naive CD4+ T cells from blood.

The CDR3 DNA sequence: TGTGCCAGCAGCACCCTAGCGAGGGAGACCCAGTACTTC. Residues: CASSTLARETQYF. The rearrangement links TRBV7-3 to TRBJ2-5; the D gene is possibly TRBD2 (6 bases). From germline, CDR1 is SGHTA and CDR2 FQGTGA. The CDR3 length is 13 residues. Trimming removed 5 bases from V and 5 bases from J, with 12 bases in between.